One T cell receptor (beta chain) is described in this entry. The antigen remains unidentified. The sample belongs to a study of cytomegalovirus exposure and HLA in healthy donors. Study-wide results and limits: 164 TCR beta chains were listed as cytomegalovirus-associated. Later analysis identified several of the most significant clusters that appeared linked to common viral pathogens.

This CDR3 is built from 14 residues. Per the germline V gene, CDR1 is MNHEY and CDR2 is SMNVEV (reference sequence). V was trimmed by 4 bases and J by 3 bases, leaving 10 bases between them. The PCR contained 60 Vbeta and 13 Jbeta primers. Method: immunoSEQ multiplex PCR; TCRdb's copy keeps in-frame clones and lacks some. This sample has around 170,000 clones; more than 65% occur once, and the top ten carry approximately 0.51%. The chain is built from TRBV27 and TRBJ2-4; no firm D call. The specimen sequenced was PBMCs. This TCR derives from a woman between 45 and 65 years old in good health and CMV-seronegative. The CDR3 spells CASSSYLNKNIQYF. The CDR3 nucleotides are TGTGCCAGCAGTTCTTACCTAAACAAAAACATTCAGTACTTC.